One and the same sample provided the 17 T cell receptor beta chains below, sequenced in a study of T-cell reconstitution after alpha-beta-depleted transplantation in children (dated by TCRdb to about 2016). Library preparation used PCR. Sequencing instrument: Illumina HiSeq 2500. TCR libraries were prepared with molecular barcoding, using unique molecular identifiers to normalize TCRbeta repertoire quantification. The public reads were quality trimmed at Q25 with fastp and then assembled into clones with MiXCR by TCRdb, keeping productive beta chains. CDR3 protein sequences are deduplicated, and each keeps its most common genes and DNA. Present in this sample are some 180,000 distinct CDR3 sequences, 6.6% of which were seen just once. The ten biggest clones cover 5% to 6.5% of the sample. The treatment or condition label, read with the paper, signifies: allogeneic hematopoietic cell transplantation with graft depleted of TCRalphabeta T cells and CD19 B cells.

Specimen: PBMCs, collected before TCRalphabeta/CD19-depleted stem cell transplant. These receptors all come from a boy aged 2 to 10 with acute lymphoblastic leukemia, due to receive a stem cell transplant.

This clonotype was detected ten times or more. CDR3 in amino acids: CASSLIQGMGIQYF. DNA of the CDR3: TGCGCCAGCAGCTTGATACAGGGAATGGGCATTCAGTACTTC. The chain joins TRBV5-1 to TRBJ2-4, with D perhaps matching TRBD1 (6 bases). CDR3 length equals 14 residues. CDR1 and CDR2 (germline): SGHRS, YFSETQ. V dropped 1 base and J dropped 9 bases, with 14 bases sitting between them.

This clonotype was recorded many times. The chain is built from TRBV30 and TRBJ2-7; no reliable D call. The CDR3 length is 14 residues. Looked up from germline, CDR1 is GTSNPN and CDR2 is SVGIG (reference sequence). V was pared by 3 bases and J by 2 bases, with 14 bases between. This CDR3 is CAWSKDWSTYEQYF. The CDR3 DNA reads TGTGCCTGGAGCAAAGACTGGTCAACCTACGAGCAGTACTTC.

In its sample, this clonotype was seen many times. This chain uses TRBV7-8 with TRBJ2-1; 7 bases match TRBD2. Germline V gene lookup returns CDR1 SGHVS and CDR2 FQNEAQ. V shed 5 bases, J shed 6 bases, and the junction held 16 bases outside the gene matches. The CDR3 has 17 residues. The DNA of the CDR3 is TGTGCCAGCAGCCCTCCACCGACGGGGAGGGTGAGCAATGAGCAGTTCTTC. This translates into CASSPPPTGRVSNEQFF.

This clonotype was observed at least ten times. The chain carries TRBV29-1 and TRBJ2-7; 15 bases fit TRBD2. Per germline, CDR1 SQVTM and CDR2 ANQGSEA. The CDR3 is 19 amino acids. The V segment lost 7 bases and the J segment 3 bases; nucleotides outside the gene matches: 19. The CDR3 region is CSATTPRTSGRAWVYEQYF. The CDR3 DNA reads TGCAGCGCTACCACCCCTCGGACTAGCGGGAGGGCCTGGGTCTACGAGCAGTACTTC.

The CDR3 nucleotides are TGTGCCAGCAGCGGGTGGAGTGATTGGGGCTACACCTTC. Its protein product is CASSGWSDWGYTF. The chain employs TRBV12-3 or TRBV12-4 and TRBJ1-2; D uncertain. With 6 bases removed from V and 8 bases from J, the gap between germline ends came to 16 bases. This CDR3 spans 13 amino acids.

This clonotype was recorded a few times. The rearrangement joins TRBV15 to TRBJ2-1, with 9 nucleotides matching TRBD2. Trimming removed 0 bases from V and 4 bases from J; junction bases left unmatched: 10. This CDR3 comprises 18 residues. Germline V gene sequence: CDR1 LNHNV, CDR2 YYDKDF (reference sequence). CDR3 in amino acids: CATSREGLGAGGYNEQFF. In DNA, the CDR3 is TGTGCCACCAGCAGAGAAGGTTTAGGAGCGGGGGGTTACAATGAGCAGTTCTTC.

This clonotype has a count of ten or more. This chain connects TRBV5-1 to TRBJ2-7; D tentatively reads TRBD1 or TRBD2 (8 bases each). V was cut by 4 bases and J by 4 bases, with 18 bases left in between. The CDR3 is 15 amino acids. Germline loops: CDR1 SGHRS, CDR2 YFSETQ. CDR3 residues: CASSRGGQDEYEQYF. The CDR3 DNA follows: TGCGCCAGCAGCCGGGGGGGACAGGATGAATACGAGCAGTACTTC.

This clonotype was counted many times. The V call is TRBV6-2 or TRBV6-3, the J call TRBJ2-2, with D unresolved. CDR1 MNHEY and CDR2 SVGEGT come from the germline V gene. This CDR3 is 13 amino acids long. V lost 2 bases, J lost 7 bases, and 8 bases lay in between. The CDR3 sequence: CASSYGFNGELFF. The CDR3 DNA follows: TGTGCCAGCAGTTACGGGTTCAACGGGGAGCTGTTTTTT.

This clonotype was observed many times. The chain links TRBV13 to TRBJ2-7; 8 bases match TRBD2. The CDR3 consists of 14 residues. Germline CDR1 is PRHDT and CDR2 is FYEKMQ (reference sequence). The ends lost 5 bases at V and 3 bases at J; junction bases unmatched: 6. The CDR3: CASSPTAGDYEQYF. CDR3 DNA sequence: TGTGCCAGCAGCCCAACAGCGGGAGACTACGAGCAGTACTTC.

The chain joins TRBV3-1 to TRBJ2-1; perhaps TRBD1 as D (6 bases). Trimming removed 0 bases from V and 2 bases from J, with 11 bases in between. Germline CDR1 reads LGHDT; CDR2 reads YNNKEL (reference sequence). The CDR3 loop spans 16 amino acids. CDR3 sequence: CASSQDLGQPYNEQFF. CDR3 sequence (DNA): TGTGCCAGCAGCCAAGATCTCGGACAGCCCTACAATGAGCAGTTCTTC.

For this clonotype: The junction departs from germline at one end; a sequencing error may be responsible. Here the CDR3 DNA reads TGTGCCAGCAGCTTCGGATCTCGGGAAAACACTAAAGCTTTCTTT. This codes for CASSFGSRENTKAFF. The rearrangement uses TRBV7-6 and TRBJ1-1; D ambiguous. Per germline, CDR1 SGHVS and CDR2 FNYEAQ. The CDR3 is 15 amino acids.

A few counts support this clonotype. The V gene is TRBV20-1, the J gene TRBJ2-1; weak D call: TRBD2 (6 bases). V was pared by 6 bases and J by 4 bases, with 16 bases between. The CDR3 covers 14 residues. In germline, CDR1 is DFQATT, CDR2 SNEGSKA (reference sequence). CDR3 nucleotide sequence: TGCAGTGCCCCCCCCCCCGGGACTTACAATGAGCAGTTCTTC. It encodes CSAPPPGTYNEQFF.

This clonotype was picked up a small number of times. The chain has TRBV5-4 and TRBJ1-5; TRBD1 is a possible D gene (6 bases). The V end lost 0 bases, the J end lost 2 bases, and 18 bases lay between the germline ends. The CDR3 totals 18 residues. CDR1 is SGHNT, CDR2 YYREEE, per germline (reference sequence). The CDR3: CASSLARGEIWGNQPQHF. The CDR3 bases are TGTGCCAGCAGCTTGGCTAGGGGGGAGATCTGGGGCAATCAGCCCCAGCATTTT.

This sequence joins TRBV4-1 and TRBJ2-2; D is unclear. Deletions cut 1 base from V and 3 bases from J, with 6 bases between. Per germline, CDR1 MGHRA and CDR2 YSYEKL. CDR3 length: 14 residues. The CDR3 spells CASSQAPYTGELFF. The CDR3 DNA reads TGCGCCAGCAGCCAAGCACCCTACACCGGGGAGCTGTTTTTT.

This clonotype was counted only a few times. The chain has TRBV5-4 and TRBJ2-7, with TRBD1 matching 7 bases. The trim removed 0 bases at V and 6 bases at J, leaving 12 bases unmatched. Germline CDR1 is SGHNT and CDR2 is YYREEE (reference sequence). This CDR3 is 16 amino acids long. CDR3 nucleotide sequence: TGTGCCAGCAGCTTGGGGCTAGGGGGCCGTGGATCCGAGCAGTACTTC. Amino acids: CASSLGLGGRGSEQYF.

This clonotype was found many times. The chain recombines TRBV5-5 with TRBJ2-2; D is possibly TRBD2 (6 bases). CDR3 length: 12 residues. Trimming left V 4 bases short and J 6 bases short, with 7 bases between. Germline V gene data show CDR1 as SGHKS and CDR2 as YYEKEE (reference sequence). Here the CDR3 DNA reads TGTGCCAGCAGCAGGGACTCCGGGGAGCTGTTTTTT. Translation: CASSRDSGELFF.

The V and J genes are TRBV20-1 and TRBJ2-2; D might be TRBD1 or TRBD2, each matching 6 bases. The germline V gene has CDR1 DFQATT and CDR2 SNEGSKA (reference sequence). The CDR3 runs 14 residues. Trimming removed 5 bases at V and 6 bases at J, with 16 bases between. The CDR3 is CSAPMRGASGELFF. In DNA, the CDR3 is TGCAGTGCTCCTATGAGGGGGGCTTCCGGGGAGCTGTTTTTT.